Below, 20 T cell receptor beta chains from the same sample are listed, as sequenced in a study of PD-L1 blockade in urothelial cancer. Method: immunoSEQ multiplex PCR; TCRdb's copy keeps in-frame clones and lacks some. The sample records approximately 93,000 clones, over 80% being singletons. Time point here: peripheral blood 6 weeks after treatment start. The input for sequencing was PBMCs, taken around atezolizumab (anti-PD-L1) treatment. The receptors here all came from a man aged 70-80 years with urothelial cancer.

The V and J genes are TRBV12-1 and TRBJ2-7; the table gives TRBD1 as D, unverified against the DNA. TRBV12-1 is designated a pseudogene. The CDR3 covers 15 residues. The CDR3 sequence is CASSSPRQRTYEQYF. For the CDR3, the DNA is TGTGCCAGCAGCTCGCCCCGACAGAGGACCTACGAGCAGTACTTC.

This clone was found a few times. The chain links TRBV6-4 to TRBJ1-2, with D possibly being TRBD1 (6 bases). Looked up from germline, CDR1 is MRHNA and CDR2 is SNTAGT. V was pared by 3 bases and J by 5 bases, with 16 bases between. This CDR3 region has 15 residues. CDR3 protein: CASSDLKDSGYGYTF. CDR3 nucleotides: TGTGCCAGCAGTGATCTTAAGGACAGCGGATATGGCTACACCTTC.

The chain employs TRBV5-1 and TRBJ1-2; 7 bases map to TRBD1. Trimming at V came to 5 bases and at J to 2 bases, leaving 3 bases not matched to a gene. Germline loops: CDR1 SGHRS, CDR2 YFSETQ. The CDR3 runs 13 residues. Written as DNA, the CDR3 is TGCGCCAGCAGACCGGACAGGAACTATGGCTACACCTTC. This codes for CASRPDRNYGYTF.

The V gene is TRBV27, the J gene TRBJ2-7; D is unresolved. Germline CDR1 is MNHEY and CDR2 is SMNVEV (reference sequence). The CDR3 is 13 amino acids. V was clipped by 11 bases and J by 1 base, with 15 bases between them. CDR3 in DNA: TGTGCCTCAGGTACTTCTCAGTCCTACGAGCAGTACTTC. Amino acid sequence: CASGTSQSYEQYF.

The chain uses TRBV6-5 and TRBJ1-1, with D maybe TRBD1 (6 bases). There are 13 residues in the CDR3. V lost 8 bases, J lost 9 bases, and 19 bases lay in between. Germline V lookup: CDR1 MNHEY, CDR2 SVGAGI. CDR3 residues: CASYTDTGWKAFF. CDR3 sequence (DNA): TGTGCCAGCTATACCGACACAGGGTGGAAAGCTTTCTTT.

The V gene is TRBV18, the J gene TRBJ2-4; weak D call: TRBD2 (5 bases). Germline lookup yields CDR1 KGHSH and CDR2 LQKENI. This CDR3 has 16 residues. The V end lost 2 bases, the J end lost 0 bases, and 11 bases lay between the germline ends. The CDR3 DNA follows: TGTGCCAGCTCACCATCCTCAGCGGAAGCCAAAAACATTCAGTACTTC. Translating it yields CASSPSSAEAKNIQYF.

As to this clone: Distinct nucleotide sequences in the sample also encode this CDR3. The chain combines TRBV30 with TRBJ2-1; a possible D gene is TRBD1 (6 bases). The V end lost 2 bases, the J end lost 0 bases, and 8 bases lay between the germline ends. The CDR3 has 14 residues. Germline V gives CDR1 GTSNPN, CDR2 SVGIG (reference sequence). The CDR3 loop is CAWSQGSSYNEQFF. The DNA of the CDR3 is TGTGCCTGGAGTCAGGGGAGCTCCTACAATGAGCAGTTCTTC.

The chain links TRBV7-2 to TRBJ2-1; D unresolved. The V gene's germline CDR1 is SGHTA and CDR2 FQGNSA. CDR3 length: 17 amino acids. V lost 2 bases and J lost 4, with 18 bases in between. The CDR3 coding sequence is TGTGCCAGCAGCTTACCCCTAACGGCGGCCGCATACAATGAGCAGTTCTTC. It codes for CASSLPLTAAAYNEQFF.

V and J are TRBV7-9 and TRBJ2-7; 7 bases are shared with TRBD1. The CDR3 length is 14 residues. CDR1 is SEHNR, CDR2 FQNEAQ, per germline (reference sequence). The ends lost 4 bases at V and 3 bases at J; junction bases unmatched: 6. CDR3 region: CASSSTGFGYEQYF. CDR3 sequence (DNA): TGTGCCAGCAGCTCGACAGGGTTCGGCTACGAGCAGTACTTC.

The rearrangement links TRBV2 to TRBJ2-3; 9 positions agree with TRBD2. Germline lookup yields CDR1 SNHLY and CDR2 FYNNEI. The J segment lost 2 bases and the V segment lost 8 bases, leaving 5 bases of the junction unmatched. The CDR3 sequence is 14 residues long. The CDR3 DNA sequence: TGTGCCAGCGGCCCTAGCGGGGTCACAGATACGCAGTATTTT. This gives the protein CASGPSGVTDTQYF.

The genes are TRBV2 and TRBJ2-7; 9 bases are shared with TRBD1. This CDR3 is 15 amino acids long. V trimming: 6 bases; J trimming: 7 bases; junction bases outside the gene matches: 13. Germline CDR1 SNHLY, CDR2 FYNNEI. The CDR3, as DNA: TGTGCCAGCAGGACCAGAGCCGGGACAGGGAGGGAGCAGTACTTC. Translation gives CASRTRAGTGREQYF.

This clone has a handful of counts. This same CDR3 is encoded by further DNA sequences in the sample. The chain joins TRBV6-5 to TRBJ2-3; TRBD2 might be the D (5 bases). Trimming shortened V by 5 bases and J by 2 bases, and 11 bases separated the two germline ends. The germline V gene has CDR1 MNHEY and CDR2 SVGAGI. This CDR3 region has 14 residues. The DNA for the CDR3 is TGTGCCAGCAGTCCGCCGGGATTCACAGATACGCAGTATTTT. This sequence encodes CASSPPGFTDTQYF.

The chain employs TRBV23-1 and TRBJ2-1; 13 nucleotides agree with TRBD2. TRBV23-1 is placed among ORFs of uncertain function. V trimming: 9 bases; J trimming: 5 bases; junction bases outside the gene matches: 7. CDR3 length equals 15 residues. The CDR3 DNA reads TGCGCCAGGGAACCCGGGACTAGCGGGAACAATGAGCAGTTCTTC. Residues: CAREPGTSGNNEQFF.

The V call is TRBV13, the J call TRBJ2-7, with 13 bases identical to TRBD2. This CDR3 has 17 amino acids. The ends lost 0 bases at V and 1 base at J; junction bases unmatched: 3. Germline CDR1 and CDR2: PRHDT and FYEKMQ (reference sequence). The CDR3 loop is CASSLGLAGGGSYEQYF. The CDR3 region has the DNA TGTGCCAGCAGCTTAGGACTAGCGGGAGGGGGATCCTACGAGCAGTACTTC.

The chain carries TRBV7-2 and TRBJ1-2; no definite D call. CDR1 and CDR2 from the germline V gene are SGHTA and FQGNSA. This CDR3 region has 15 residues. Trimming cost V 3 bases and J 5 bases, with 16 bases left between them. CDR3 nucleotides: TGTGCCAGCAGCTTGTCGACAACAGACGCTTATGGCTACACCTTC. Encoded protein: CASSLSTTDAYGYTF.

The chain combines TRBV6-1 with TRBJ2-3; the D gene is possibly TRBD2 (6 bases). Deletions cut 5 bases from V and 3 bases from J, with 15 bases between. There are 15 residues in the CDR3. Per the germline V gene, CDR1 is MNHNS and CDR2 is SASEGT. CDR3 nucleotide sequence: TGTGCCAGCAGTATTACGGGAGAGAGGACAGATACGCAGTATTTT. It translates to CASSITGERTDTQYF.

There are a few counts of this clone. The genes are TRBV10-3 and TRBJ1-1; 9 nucleotides match TRBD1. The J segment lost 4 bases and the V segment lost 6 bases, leaving 9 bases of the junction unmatched. Germline CDR1 is ENHRY and CDR2 is SYGVKD. The CDR3 has 15 amino acids. CDR3 region: CAIRRDRERGTEAFF. The DNA of the CDR3 is TGTGCCATCAGAAGGGACAGGGAAAGGGGCACTGAAGCTTTCTTT.

The chain uses TRBV6-1 and TRBJ1-2, with 7 bases aligning to TRBD1. The germline gives CDR1 MNHNS, CDR2 SASEGT. The CDR3 length is 14 residues. V gave up 5 bases and J gave up 4 bases; unmatched junction bases: 7. The CDR3 reads CASSSRQGGYGYTF. CDR3 nucleotide sequence: TGTGCCAGCAGTTCAAGACAGGGTGGCTATGGCTACACCTTC.

The CDR3 sequence is CASSLYAGLAGAYNEQFF. CDR3 DNA sequence: TGTGCCAGCAGCTTATACGCAGGACTAGCGGGGGCCTACAATGAGCAGTTCTTC. V gene TRBV7-3 combines with J gene TRBJ2-1; 13 bases match TRBD2. J lost 2 bases, V lost 2 bases, and 6 bases had no gene match. The CDR3 consists of 18 residues. Per the germline V gene, CDR1 is SGHTA and CDR2 is FQGTGA.

This chain uses TRBV5-1 with TRBJ1-4; 9 nucleotides match TRBD1. Germline CDR1 is SGHRS and CDR2 is YFSETQ. This CDR3 spans 15 amino acids. V gave up 4 bases and J gave up 2 bases; unmatched junction bases: 3. CDR3: CASSEDRGTNEKLFF. CDR3 in DNA: TGCGCCAGCAGCGAAGACAGGGGGACTAATGAAAAACTGTTTTTT.